Listed here are 7 T cell receptor beta chains from one sample, sequenced in a study of blood T cell repertoires in COVID-19. The assay was immunoSEQ multiplex PCR, and TCRdb's table has in-frame clones only and misses some. This sample has some 150,000 clones, with roughly 79% found just once. The sample consisted of peripheral blood. The receptors shown here come from a woman aged 55-69 years with active or convalescent COVID-19.

The J gene is TRBJ1-5, the V gene TRBV30; tentatively, D is TRBD1 (6 bases). The ends were cut back, 5 bases at V and 5 bases at J, with 10 bases in the middle. The CDR3 loop spans 12 amino acids. In germline, CDR1 is GTSNPN, CDR2 SVGIG (reference sequence). The CDR3 region is CAWADSDQPQHF. Written as DNA, the CDR3 is TGTGCCTGGGCGGACAGTGATCAGCCCCAGCATTTT.

The chain has TRBV7-2 and TRBJ1-6, with D possibly TRBD1 on 6 matching bases. This CDR3 region has 15 residues. CDR1 and CDR2 from the germline V gene are SGHTA and FQGNSA. V gave up 2 bases and J gave up 7 bases, with 12 bases separating them. The CDR3 loop is CASSLSGQHNSPLHF. For the CDR3, the DNA is TGTGCCAGCAGCTTATCCGGACAGCACAATTCACCCCTCCACTTT.

V and J are TRBV7-8 and TRBJ1-4, with 10 bases that match TRBD1. CDR3 length: 15 residues. After removal of 4 bases from V and 7 bases from J, the junction contained 6 bases not matched to a gene. Germline values: CDR1 SGHVS, CDR2 FQNEAQ. The CDR3 DNA reads TGTGCCAGCAGCTCTGACAGGGGGCTCGGTGAAAAACTGTTTTTT. Residues: CASSSDRGLGEKLFF.

In DNA, the CDR3 is TGTGCCACCAGTGATGCGGCTCTCTCTCAGCCCCAGCATTTT. This encodes CATSDAALSQPQHF. The chain joins TRBV24-1 to TRBJ1-5, with no clear D. The CDR3 is made up of 14 amino acids. The germline V and J ends were trimmed by 3 bases and 6 bases, with 11 bases remaining between them. From germline, CDR1 is KGHDR and CDR2 SFDVKD.

The chain is built from TRBV6-1 and TRBJ2-1, with 12 nucleotides matching TRBD2. The length of the CDR3 is 16 residues. V dropped 4 bases and J dropped 2; count of bases not matched to a gene: 3. Looked up from germline, CDR1 is MNHNS and CDR2 is SASEGT. The CDR3 sequence: CASSVPSGRAYNEQFF. CDR3 sequence (DNA): TGTGCCAGCAGTGTCCCTAGCGGGAGGGCCTACAATGAGCAGTTCTTC.

The rearrangement uses TRBV5-1 and TRBJ2-3; D not resolved. This CDR3 has 14 residues. CDR1 SGHRS and CDR2 YFSETQ come from the germline V gene. V was pared by 0 bases and J by 6 bases, with 11 bases between. The CDR3 is CASSLAQAHDTQYF. The CDR3 region has the DNA TGCGCCAGCAGCTTGGCTCAGGCCCACGATACGCAGTATTTT.

This clone was found a few times. The chain recombines TRBV7-9 with TRBJ1-6, with 7 bases lining up with TRBD1. Trimming at V came to 5 bases and at J to 14 bases, leaving 6 bases not matched to a gene. The germline V gene has CDR1 SEHNR and CDR2 FQNEAQ (reference sequence). The CDR3 spans 12 residues. CDR3 amino acids: CASSQSTGTLHF. DNA for the CDR3: TGTGCCAGCAGCCAATCGACAGGGACCCTCCACTTT.